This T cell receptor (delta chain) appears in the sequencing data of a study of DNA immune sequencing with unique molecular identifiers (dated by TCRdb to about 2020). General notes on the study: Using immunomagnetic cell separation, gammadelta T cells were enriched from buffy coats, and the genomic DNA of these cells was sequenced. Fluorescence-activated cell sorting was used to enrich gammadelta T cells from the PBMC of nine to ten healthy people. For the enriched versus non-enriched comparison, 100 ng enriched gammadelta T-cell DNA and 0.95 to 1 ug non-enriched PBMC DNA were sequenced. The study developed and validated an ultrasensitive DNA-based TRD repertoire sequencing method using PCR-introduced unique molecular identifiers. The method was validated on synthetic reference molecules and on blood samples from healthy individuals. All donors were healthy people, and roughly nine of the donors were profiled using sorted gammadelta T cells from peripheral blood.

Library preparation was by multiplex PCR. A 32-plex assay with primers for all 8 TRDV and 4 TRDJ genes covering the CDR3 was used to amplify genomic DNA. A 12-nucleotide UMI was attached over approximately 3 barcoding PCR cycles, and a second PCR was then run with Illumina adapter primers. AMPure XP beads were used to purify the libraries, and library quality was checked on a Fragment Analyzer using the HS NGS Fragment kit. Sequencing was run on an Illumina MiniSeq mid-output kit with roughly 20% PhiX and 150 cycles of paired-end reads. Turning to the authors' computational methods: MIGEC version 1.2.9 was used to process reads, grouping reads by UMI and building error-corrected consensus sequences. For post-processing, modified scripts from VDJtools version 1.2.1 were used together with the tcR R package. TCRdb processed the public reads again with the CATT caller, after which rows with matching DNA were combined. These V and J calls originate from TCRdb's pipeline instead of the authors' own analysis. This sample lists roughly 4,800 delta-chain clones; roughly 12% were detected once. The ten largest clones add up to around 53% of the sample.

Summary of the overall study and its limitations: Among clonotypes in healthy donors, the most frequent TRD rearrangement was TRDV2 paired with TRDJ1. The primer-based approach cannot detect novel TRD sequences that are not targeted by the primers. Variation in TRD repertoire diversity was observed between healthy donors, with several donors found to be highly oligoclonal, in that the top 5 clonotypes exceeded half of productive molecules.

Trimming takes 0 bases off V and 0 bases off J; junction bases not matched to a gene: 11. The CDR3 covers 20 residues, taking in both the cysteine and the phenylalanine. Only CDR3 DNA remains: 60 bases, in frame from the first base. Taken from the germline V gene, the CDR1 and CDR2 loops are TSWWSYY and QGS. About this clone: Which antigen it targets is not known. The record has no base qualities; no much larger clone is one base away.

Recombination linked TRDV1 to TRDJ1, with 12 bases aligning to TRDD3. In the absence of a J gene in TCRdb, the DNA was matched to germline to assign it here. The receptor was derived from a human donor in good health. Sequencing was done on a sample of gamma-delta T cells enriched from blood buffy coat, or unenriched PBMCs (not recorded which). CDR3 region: CALGELSYWGIQGYTDKLIF. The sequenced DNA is TGTGCTCTTGGGGAACTGTCGTACTGGGGGATACAGGGGTACACCGATAAACTCATCTTT.